This T cell receptor (beta chain) was sequenced during a study of Tregs in tolerant kidney transplant recipients. The count of this clone is one. Germline V CDR1 and CDR2: SGDLS, YYNGEE. CDR3 size: 18 residues. Losses at the gene ends were 0 bases for V and 3 bases for J; bases not matched to a gene: 12. Some clones are missing from TCRdb's copy, which holds only in-frame ones; the method was immunoSEQ multiplex PCR. The data hold tens of thousands of clones, with around 90% observed a single time. Specimen: CD8+ T cells from blood. The TCR sequence derives from a human donor in good health. The V call is TRBV9, the J call TRBJ1-2; 9 bases fit TRBD1. CDR3 DNA: TGTGCCAGCAGCGTAGAACCTAAGGGGGGACAGGGCGACTATGGCTACACCTTC. It yields the protein CASSVEPKGGQGDYGYTF.